A single sample is the source of the 6 T cell receptor beta chains below, sequenced in a study of cytotoxic CD8 clonotypes in ibrutinib-treated CLL. The repertoire was sequenced with immunoSEQ multiplex PCR; TCRdb's copy has only in-frame clones and lacks some. The data contain more than 150,000 clones, roughly 72% of them singletons. The material was PBMCs, obtained after 24 months of ibrutinib treatment. All receptors come from a human donor with chronic lymphocytic leukemia.

J is TRBJ1-5 and V is TRBV10-3; D not resolved. The CDR3 loop spans 15 amino acids. V was shortened by 3 bases and J by 6 bases, with 15 bases between the two germline ends. Germline assignment: CDR1 ENHRY and CDR2 SYGVKD. CDR3 in amino acids: CAISESGRLGQPQHF. For the CDR3, the DNA is TGTGCCATCAGTGAATCAGGAAGACTTGGTCAGCCCCAGCATTTT.

This chain connects TRBV30 to TRBJ2-7; 8 bases map to TRBD2. V lost 0 bases and J lost 3; bases outside the gene matches: 7. CDR3 length: 15 residues. The V gene's germline CDR1 is GTSNPN and CDR2 SVGIG (reference sequence). The DNA of the CDR3 is TGTGCCTGGAGTGTAGGTAGCGGGAACCTCTACGAGCAGTACTTC. It translates to CAWSVGSGNLYEQYF.

This clone has a handful of counts. The chain links TRBV6-5 to TRBJ2-1; D call uncertain. V lost 7 bases, J lost 0 bases, and 10 bases lay in between. The CDR3 loop spans 14 amino acids. The germline gives CDR1 MNHEY, CDR2 SVGAGI. CDR3: CASKIMSSYNEQFF. CDR3 DNA: TGTGCCAGCAAAATCATGAGCTCCTACAATGAGCAGTTCTTC.

V gene TRBV6-6 combines with J gene TRBJ1-1; unclear D gene. Germline loops: CDR1 MNHNY, CDR2 SVGAGI (reference sequence). Between the trimmed V and J ends, which lost 0 bases and 6 bases, there was a span of 8 bases. This CDR3 contains 13 residues. Here the CDR3 reads CASSYSVTSEAFF. The CDR3 DNA reads TGTGCCAGCAGTTACTCCGTTACCTCTGAAGCTTTCTTT.

V usage is TRBV7-9 and J usage is TRBJ1-4; D gene ambiguous. The CDR3 spans 12 residues. Trimming pared 3 bases from V and 8 bases from J, leaving 7 bases between. The V gene's germline CDR1 is SEHNR and CDR2 FQNEAQ (reference sequence). This chain's CDR3 is CASSLGGEKLFF. For the CDR3, the DNA is TGTGCCAGCAGCTTGGGAGGCGAAAAACTGTTTTTT.

With respect to this clone: The sample contains more than one DNA sequence encoding this CDR3. V is TRBV30 and J is TRBJ2-7, with a tentative D call TRBD2 (5 bases). In germline, CDR1 is GTSNPN, CDR2 SVGIG (reference sequence). Trimming removed 2 bases at V and 0 bases at J, with 5 bases between. The CDR3 totals 12 residues. CDR3 amino acids: CAWSSGSYEQYF. The CDR3 DNA follows: TGTGCCTGGAGTAGCGGCTCCTACGAGCAGTACTTC.